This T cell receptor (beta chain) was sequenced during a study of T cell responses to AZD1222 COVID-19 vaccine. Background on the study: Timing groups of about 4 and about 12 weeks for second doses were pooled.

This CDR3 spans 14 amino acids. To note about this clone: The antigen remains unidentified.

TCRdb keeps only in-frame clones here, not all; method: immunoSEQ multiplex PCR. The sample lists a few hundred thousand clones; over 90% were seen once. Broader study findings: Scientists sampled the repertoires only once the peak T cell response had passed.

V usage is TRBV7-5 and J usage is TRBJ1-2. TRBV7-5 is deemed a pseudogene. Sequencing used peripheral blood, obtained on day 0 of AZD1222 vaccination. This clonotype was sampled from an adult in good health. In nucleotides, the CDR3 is TGTGCCAGAAGCACGGGACGGAGCCCCTATGGCTACACCTTC. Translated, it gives CARSTGRSPYGYTF.